Presented here are 7 T cell receptor beta chains from one specimen sequenced in a study of T cell responses to AZD1222 COVID-19 vaccine. The data were produced by immunoSEQ multiplex PCR, yet TCRdb's version contains in-frame clones alone and is incomplete. Of some 120,000 clones in the sample, more than 75% were seen once. Sequencing used peripheral blood, obtained on day 0 of AZD1222 vaccination. These receptor sequences come from an adult in good health.

The chain joins TRBV30 to TRBJ2-2, with D possibly matching TRBD2 (5 bases). Germline CDR1 and CDR2: GTSNPN and SVGIG (reference sequence). CDR3 size: 15 residues. Trimming pared 3 bases from V and 1 base from J, leaving 12 bases between. In DNA, the CDR3 is TGTGCCTGGAGCGGACTCTTACTGAACACCGGGGAGCTGTTTTTT. This gives the protein CAWSGLLLNTGELFF. Full variable domain (rest looked up from reference TRBV30 and TRBJ2-2): SQTIHQWPATLVQPVGSPLSLECTVEGTSNPNLYWYRQAAGRGLQLLFYSVGIGQISSEVPQNLSASRPQDRQFILSSKKLLLSDSGFYLCAWSGLLLNTGELFFGEGSRLTVL.

The chain is built from TRBV5-6 and TRBJ2-7, with 8 bases lining up with TRBD2. Germline V CDR1 and CDR2: SGHDT, YYEEEE. The CDR3 consists of 14 residues. J was trimmed by 1 base and V by 0 bases; bases with no gene match: 0. CDR3 sequence reads: CASSLAGGSYEQYF. DNA for the CDR3: TGTGCCAGCAGCTTGGCGGGGGGGTCCTACGAGCAGTACTTC.

This chain joins TRBV6-1 and TRBJ2-3; D ambiguous. There are 14 residues in the CDR3. Germline V lookup: CDR1 MNHNS, CDR2 SASEGT. With 3 bases removed from V and 0 bases from J, the gap between germline ends came to 7 bases. DNA for the CDR3: TGTGCCAGCAGTGAGGGAAAGAGCACAGATACGCAGTATTTT. This translates into CASSEGKSTDTQYF.

The chain links TRBV7-2 to TRBJ1-1, with a weak D call TRBD1 (5 bases). This CDR3 has 15 residues. V lost 6 bases and J lost 4, with 18 bases in between. From germline, CDR1 is SGHTA and CDR2 FQGNSA. Written as DNA, the CDR3 is TGTGCCAGCAGTCTTCAATTGAACGGGGGCACTGAAGCTTTCTTT. It codes for CASSLQLNGGTEAFF.

V and J are TRBV5-1 and TRBJ2-1; 8 bases agree with TRBD2. J lost 10 bases, V lost 1 base, and 7 bases had no gene match. This CDR3 has 14 residues. CDR1 is SGHRS, CDR2 YFSETQ, per germline. The CDR3 DNA is TGCGCCAGCAGCTTGACAGCGGGAGCAGGGGAGCAGTTCTTC. Its protein is CASSLTAGAGEQFF.

The chain uses TRBV14 and TRBJ2-7; no firm D call. This CDR3 is built from 16 residues. V was clipped by 4 bases and J by 2 bases, with 18 bases between them. Germline CDR1 and CDR2: SGHDN and FVKESK. This CDR3 reads CASSPLRSTTTYEQYF. CDR3 sequence (DNA): TGTGCCAGCAGCCCCTTAAGGTCCACGACAACCTACGAGCAGTACTTC.

The V call is TRBV14, the J call TRBJ2-3, with 9 bases identical to TRBD1. Germline values: CDR1 SGHDN, CDR2 FVKESK. The CDR3 has 16 residues. After removal of 1 base from V and 3 bases from J, the junction contained 5 bases not matched to a gene. This CDR3 is CASSQGWTGETDTQYF. The DNA for the CDR3 is TGTGCCAGCAGCCAAGGATGGACAGGGGAGACAGATACGCAGTATTTT.